This T cell receptor beta chain emerged from a study of T cells in Graves' hyperthyroidism and ophthalmopathy. From RNA transcripts, TCR beta CDR3 regions were amplified. With the HTBI primer set, the TCR CDR3 went through a first round of RT-PCR. TCRdb passed the multiplex PCR reads through MiXCR, listing each CDR3 protein once. The profile shows 490,000 or so distinct CDR3 sequences, under 25% of them singletons. There are a few counts of this clonotype. As yet, its antigen is unknown. Study results and caveats: The majority of expanded thyroid clonotypes above 0.001 also appeared in blood. A model built on 13 V-J features separated ophthalmopathy from stable hyperthyroidism. Model-based prediction identified ophthalmopathy a median around 6.7 months prior to its onset.

This CDR3 is 16 amino acids long. The germline gives CDR1 MNHEY, CDR2 SMNVEV (reference sequence). V lost 4 bases and J lost 0; bases outside the gene matches: 5. Under 3 months was the duration of disease in ophthalmopathy patients, who also had a Clinical Activity Score of at least 3 and a NOSPECS grade of at least 4. The sample comprised blood. This sequence originates from a woman aged 65 to 85 with Graves' ophthalmopathy. This chain connects TRBV27 to TRBJ1-3, with 8 bases matching TRBD1. CDR3 nucleotide sequence: TGTGCCAGCAGTTCGGGACAGGCCATCTCTGGAAACACCATATATTTT. It encodes CASSSGQAISGNTIYF.